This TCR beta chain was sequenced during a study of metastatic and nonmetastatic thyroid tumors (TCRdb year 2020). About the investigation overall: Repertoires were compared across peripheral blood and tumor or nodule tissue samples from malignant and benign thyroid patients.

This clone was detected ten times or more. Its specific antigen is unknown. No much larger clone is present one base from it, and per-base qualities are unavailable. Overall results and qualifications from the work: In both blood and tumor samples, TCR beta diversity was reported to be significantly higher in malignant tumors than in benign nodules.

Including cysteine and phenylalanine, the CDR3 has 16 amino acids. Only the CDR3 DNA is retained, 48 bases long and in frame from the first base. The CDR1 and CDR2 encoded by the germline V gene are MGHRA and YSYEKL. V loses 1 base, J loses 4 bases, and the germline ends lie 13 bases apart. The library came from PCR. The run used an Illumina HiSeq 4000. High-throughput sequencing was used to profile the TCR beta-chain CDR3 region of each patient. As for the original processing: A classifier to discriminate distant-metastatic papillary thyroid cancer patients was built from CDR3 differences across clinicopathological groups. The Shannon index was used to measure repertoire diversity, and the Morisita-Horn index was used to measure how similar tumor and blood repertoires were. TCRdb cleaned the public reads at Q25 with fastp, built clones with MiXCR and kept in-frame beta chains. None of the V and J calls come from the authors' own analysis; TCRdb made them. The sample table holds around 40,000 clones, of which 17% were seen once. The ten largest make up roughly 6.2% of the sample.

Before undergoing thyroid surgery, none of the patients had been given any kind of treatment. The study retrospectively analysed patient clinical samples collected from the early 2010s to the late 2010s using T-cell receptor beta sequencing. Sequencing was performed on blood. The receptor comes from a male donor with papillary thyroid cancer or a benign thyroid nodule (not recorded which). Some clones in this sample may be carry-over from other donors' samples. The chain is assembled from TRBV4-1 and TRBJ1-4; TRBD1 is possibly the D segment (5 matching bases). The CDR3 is CASSQGLGQLNEKLFF. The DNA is TGCGCCAGCAGCCAAGGGTTGGGGCAGCTTAATGAAAAACTGTTTTTT.